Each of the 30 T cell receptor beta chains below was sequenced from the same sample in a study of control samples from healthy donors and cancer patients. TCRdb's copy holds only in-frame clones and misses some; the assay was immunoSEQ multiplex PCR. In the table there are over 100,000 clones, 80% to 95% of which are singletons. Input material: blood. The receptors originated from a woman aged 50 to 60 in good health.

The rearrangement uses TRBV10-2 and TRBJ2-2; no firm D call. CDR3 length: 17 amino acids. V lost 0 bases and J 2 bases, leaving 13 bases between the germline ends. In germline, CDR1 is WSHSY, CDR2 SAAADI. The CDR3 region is CASSESRRARNTGELFF. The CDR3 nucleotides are TGCGCCAGCAGTGAGTCGAGAAGGGCCCGAAACACCGGGGAGCTGTTTTTT.

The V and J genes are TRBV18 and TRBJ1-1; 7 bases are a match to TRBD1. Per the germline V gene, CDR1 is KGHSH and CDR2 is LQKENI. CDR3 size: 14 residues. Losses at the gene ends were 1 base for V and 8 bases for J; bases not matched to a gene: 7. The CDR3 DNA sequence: TGTGCCAGCTCACCACATCCGACAGGGCCCGAAGCTTTCTTT. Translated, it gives CASSPHPTGPEAFF.

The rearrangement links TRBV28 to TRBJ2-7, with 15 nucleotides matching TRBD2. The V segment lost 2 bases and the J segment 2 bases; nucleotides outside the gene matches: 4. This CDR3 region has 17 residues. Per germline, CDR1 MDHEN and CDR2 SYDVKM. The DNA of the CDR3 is TGTGCCAGCAGTTTACCCGGGACTAGCGGGAGGACCTACGAGCAGTACTTC. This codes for CASSLPGTSGRTYEQYF.

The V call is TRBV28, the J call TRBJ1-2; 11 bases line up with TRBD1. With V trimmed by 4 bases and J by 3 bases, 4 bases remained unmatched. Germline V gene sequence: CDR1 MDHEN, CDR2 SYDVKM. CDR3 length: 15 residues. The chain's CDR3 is CASSSGQGAHYGYTF. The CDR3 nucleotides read TGTGCCAGCAGTTCAGGACAGGGGGCCCACTATGGCTACACCTTC.

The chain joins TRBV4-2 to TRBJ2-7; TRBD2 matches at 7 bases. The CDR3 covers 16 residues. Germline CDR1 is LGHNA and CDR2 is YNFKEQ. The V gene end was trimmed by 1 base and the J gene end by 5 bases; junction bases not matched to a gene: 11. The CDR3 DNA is TGTGCCAGCAGCCAAGTTCCGGGGGGAGGAGGGGACGAGCAGTACTTC. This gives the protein CASSQVPGGGGDEQYF.

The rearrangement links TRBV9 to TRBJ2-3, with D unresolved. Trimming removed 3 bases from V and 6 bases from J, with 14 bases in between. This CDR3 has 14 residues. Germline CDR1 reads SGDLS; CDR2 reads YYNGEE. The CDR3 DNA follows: TGTGCCAGCAGCGAACGACAAGCGACGGATACGCAGTATTTT. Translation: CASSERQATDTQYF.

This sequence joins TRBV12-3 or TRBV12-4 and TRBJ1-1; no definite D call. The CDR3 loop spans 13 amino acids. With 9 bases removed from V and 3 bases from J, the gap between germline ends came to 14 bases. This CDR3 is CASKQAGYTEAFF. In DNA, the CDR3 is TGTGCCAGTAAGCAGGCAGGCTACACTGAAGCTTTCTTT.

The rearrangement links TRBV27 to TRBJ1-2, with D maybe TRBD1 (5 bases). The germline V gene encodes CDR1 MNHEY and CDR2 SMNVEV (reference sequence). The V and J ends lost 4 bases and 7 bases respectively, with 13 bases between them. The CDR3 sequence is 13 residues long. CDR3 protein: CASSSQGWGGYTF. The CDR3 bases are TGTGCCAGCAGTTCCCAGGGCTGGGGTGGCTACACCTTC.

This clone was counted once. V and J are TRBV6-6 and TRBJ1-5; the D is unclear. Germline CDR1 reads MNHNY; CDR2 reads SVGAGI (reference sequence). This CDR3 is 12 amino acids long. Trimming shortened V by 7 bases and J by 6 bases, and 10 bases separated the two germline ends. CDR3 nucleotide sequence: TGTGCCAGCAACGCGGATACTCAGCCCCAGCATTTT. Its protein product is CASNADTQPQHF.

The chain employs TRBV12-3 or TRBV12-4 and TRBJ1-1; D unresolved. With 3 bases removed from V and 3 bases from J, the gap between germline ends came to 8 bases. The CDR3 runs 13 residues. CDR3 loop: CASSFREYTEAFF. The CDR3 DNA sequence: TGTGCCAGCAGTTTTAGGGAGTACACTGAAGCTTTCTTT.

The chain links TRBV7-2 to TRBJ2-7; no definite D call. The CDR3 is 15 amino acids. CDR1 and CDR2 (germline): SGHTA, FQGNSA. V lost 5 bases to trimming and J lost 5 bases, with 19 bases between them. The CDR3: CASSRFFSTGNEQYF. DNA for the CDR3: TGTGCCAGCAGCAGATTCTTCTCCACCGGTAACGAGCAGTACTTC.

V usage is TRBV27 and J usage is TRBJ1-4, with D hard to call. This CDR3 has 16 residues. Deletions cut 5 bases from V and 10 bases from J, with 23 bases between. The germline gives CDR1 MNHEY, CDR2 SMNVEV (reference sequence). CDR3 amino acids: CASSAVGRSAVGKLFF. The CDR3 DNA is TGTGCCAGCAGTGCAGTTGGACGGTCTGCGGTTGGAAAACTGTTTTTT.

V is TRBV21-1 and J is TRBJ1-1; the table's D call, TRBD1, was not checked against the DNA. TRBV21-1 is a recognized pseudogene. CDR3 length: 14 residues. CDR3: CASSKSTGWTEAFF. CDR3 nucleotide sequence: TGTGCCAGCAGCAAGTCGACAGGGTGGACTGAAGCTTTCTTT.

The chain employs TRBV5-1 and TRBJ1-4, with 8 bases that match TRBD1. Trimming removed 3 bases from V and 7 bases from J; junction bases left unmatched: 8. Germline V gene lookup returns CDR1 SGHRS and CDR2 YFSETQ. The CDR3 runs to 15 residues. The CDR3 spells CASSSTGGPGEKLFF. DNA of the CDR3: TGCGCCAGCAGCTCAACAGGGGGTCCTGGTGAAAAACTGTTTTTT.

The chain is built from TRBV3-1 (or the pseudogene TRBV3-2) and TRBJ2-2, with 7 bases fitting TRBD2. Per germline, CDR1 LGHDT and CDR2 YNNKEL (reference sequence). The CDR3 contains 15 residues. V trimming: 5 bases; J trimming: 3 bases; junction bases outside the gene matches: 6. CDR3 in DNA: TGTGCCAGCAGCTCTCGGGACTACTACACCGGGGAGCTGTTTTTT. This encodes CASSSRDYYTGELFF.

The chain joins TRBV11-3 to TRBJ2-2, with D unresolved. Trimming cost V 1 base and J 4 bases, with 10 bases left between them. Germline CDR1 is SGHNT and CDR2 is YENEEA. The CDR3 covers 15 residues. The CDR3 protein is CASSLAWPSTGELFF. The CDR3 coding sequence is TGTGCCAGCAGCTTAGCCTGGCCGAGCACCGGGGAGCTGTTTTTT.

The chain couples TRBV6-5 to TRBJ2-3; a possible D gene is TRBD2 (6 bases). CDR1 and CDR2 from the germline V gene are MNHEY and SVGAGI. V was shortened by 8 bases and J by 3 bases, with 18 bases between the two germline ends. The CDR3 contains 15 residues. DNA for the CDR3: TGTGCCAGCGCCGACGGGGGAACTGGTACAGATACGCAGTATTTT. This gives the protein CASADGGTGTDTQYF.

The CDR3 reads CASSLAGGQPYGYTF. Written as DNA, the CDR3 is TGCGCCAGCAGCTTGGCCGGGGGACAGCCTTATGGCTACACCTTC. The J gene is TRBJ1-2, the V gene TRBV5-1; 7 bases line up with TRBD1. The CDR3 is 15 amino acids. V lost 0 bases and J lost 5; bases outside the gene matches: 7. Germline assignment: CDR1 SGHRS and CDR2 YFSETQ.

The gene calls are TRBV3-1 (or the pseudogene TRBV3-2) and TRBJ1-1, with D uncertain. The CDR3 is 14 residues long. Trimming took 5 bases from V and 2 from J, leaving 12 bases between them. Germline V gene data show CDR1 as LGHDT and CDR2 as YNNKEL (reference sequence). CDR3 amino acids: CASSFGGLNTEAFF. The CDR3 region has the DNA TGTGCCAGCAGCTTCGGTGGGCTAAACACTGAAGCTTTCTTT.

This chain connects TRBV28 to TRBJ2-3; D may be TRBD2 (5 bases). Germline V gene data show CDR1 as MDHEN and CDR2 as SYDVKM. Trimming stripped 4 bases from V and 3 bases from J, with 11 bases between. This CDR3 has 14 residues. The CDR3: CASSWGSATDTQYF. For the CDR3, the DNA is TGTGCCAGCAGTTGGGGTAGCGCGACAGATACGCAGTATTTT.

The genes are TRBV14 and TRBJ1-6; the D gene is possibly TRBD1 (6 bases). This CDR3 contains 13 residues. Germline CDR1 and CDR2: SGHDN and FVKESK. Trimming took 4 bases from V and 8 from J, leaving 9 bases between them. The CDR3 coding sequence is TGTGCCAGCAGCCTCAGGACAGATTCACCCCTCCACTTT. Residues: CASSLRTDSPLHF.

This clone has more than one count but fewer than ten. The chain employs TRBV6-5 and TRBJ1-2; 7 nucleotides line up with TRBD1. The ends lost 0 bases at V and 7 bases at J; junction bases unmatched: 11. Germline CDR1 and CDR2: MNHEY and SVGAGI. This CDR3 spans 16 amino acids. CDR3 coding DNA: TGTGCCAGCAGTTACTCTCTTGTGGGGACAGTAGGTGGCTACACCTTC. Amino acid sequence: CASSYSLVGTVGGYTF.

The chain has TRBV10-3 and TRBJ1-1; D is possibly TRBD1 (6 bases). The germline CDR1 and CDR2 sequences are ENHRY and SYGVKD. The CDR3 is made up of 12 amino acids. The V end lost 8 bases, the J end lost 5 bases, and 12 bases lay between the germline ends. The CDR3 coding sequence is TGTGCCATCTCGCCAGGGGCGACTGAAGCTTTCTTT. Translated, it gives CAISPGATEAFF.

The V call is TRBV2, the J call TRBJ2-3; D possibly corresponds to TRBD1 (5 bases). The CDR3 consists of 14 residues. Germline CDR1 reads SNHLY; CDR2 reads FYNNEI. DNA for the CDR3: TGTGCAGGGGCGTTCGACTTTTCCACAGATACGCAGTATTTT. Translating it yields CAGAFDFSTDTQYF.

The DNA of the CDR3 is TGTGCCAGCGGACTAGCGGACTACAATGAGCAGTTCTTC. It codes for CASGLADYNEQFF. This chain connects TRBV6-6 to TRBJ2-1; 10 bases match TRBD2. With 8 bases clipped from V and 3 bases from J, the junction kept 1 base outside the gene matches. The CDR3 length is 13 residues. From germline, CDR1 is MNHNY and CDR2 SVGAGI (reference sequence).

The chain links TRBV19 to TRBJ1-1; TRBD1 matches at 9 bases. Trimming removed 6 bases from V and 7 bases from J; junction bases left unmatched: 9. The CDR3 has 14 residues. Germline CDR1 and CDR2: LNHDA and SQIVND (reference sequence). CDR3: CASRTTGGADEAFF. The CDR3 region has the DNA TGTGCCAGTAGAACCACAGGGGGCGCTGATGAAGCTTTCTTT.

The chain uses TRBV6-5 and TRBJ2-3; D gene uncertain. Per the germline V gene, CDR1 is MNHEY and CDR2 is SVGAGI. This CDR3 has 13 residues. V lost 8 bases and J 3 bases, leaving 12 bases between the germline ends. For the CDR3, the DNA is TGTGCCAGCGGGAAAGAGCCTACAGATACGCAGTATTTT. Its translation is CASGKEPTDTQYF.

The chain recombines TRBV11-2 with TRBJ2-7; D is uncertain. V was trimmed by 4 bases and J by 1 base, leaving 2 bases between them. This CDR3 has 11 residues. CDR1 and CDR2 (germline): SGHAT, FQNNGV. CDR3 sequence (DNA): TGTGCCAGCAGCTCGTCCTACGAGCAGTACTTC. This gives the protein CASSSSYEQYF.

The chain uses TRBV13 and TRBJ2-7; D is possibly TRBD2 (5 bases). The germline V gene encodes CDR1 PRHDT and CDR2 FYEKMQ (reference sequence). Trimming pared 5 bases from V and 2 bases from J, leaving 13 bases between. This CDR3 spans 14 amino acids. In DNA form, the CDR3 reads TGTGCCAGCAGCCCGTGGGAGCTACCCTACGAGCAGTACTTC. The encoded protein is CASSPWELPYEQYF.

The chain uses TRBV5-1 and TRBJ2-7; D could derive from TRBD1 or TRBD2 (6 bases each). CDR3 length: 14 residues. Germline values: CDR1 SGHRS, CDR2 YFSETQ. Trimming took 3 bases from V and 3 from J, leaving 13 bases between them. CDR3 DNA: TGCGCCAGCAGCTCGGGAGTACAGGGCTACGAGCAGTACTTC. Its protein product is CASSSGVQGYEQYF.